This paragraph reports one T cell receptor (beta chain). The antigen remains unidentified. The TCR beta profiling, which covered VDJ combination and CDR3 sequence, was carried out using genomic DNA as the template. TCRdb reprocessed the reads with MiXCR, giving one entry per CDR3 protein. The profile shows under 200,000 distinct CDR3 sequences, about 48% of them singletons. These data originate in a study of CD8+CD57+ T cells in acquired aplastic anemia. Across the study: Recorded DNA amounts for sorted CD4+ and CD8+ cells had an average of around 3.4 ug. The average read count for CD4+ cells in healthy donors was around 9.9 million.

J was trimmed by 2 bases and V by 8 bases; bases with no gene match: 9. This CDR3 spans 14 amino acids. The germline CDR1 and CDR2 sequences are LGHNA and YSLEER. Findings and caveats of the study: Controls did not differ significantly from patients in CD8+ Simpson's diversity. Between patients and controls, around 31 CD8+ CDR3 sequences were found in common.

This clonotype was obtained from a human donor in good health. The chain carries TRBV4-3 and TRBJ2-7, with 7 bases lining up with TRBD2. Sequenced material: sorted CD4+, CD8+, or CD8+CD57+ T cells (not recorded which) from PBMCs. CDR3 residues: CASLPSGVAYEQYF. DNA of the CDR3: TGCGCCAGCCTCCCGAGCGGGGTTGCCTACGAGCAGTACTTC.